The present TCR beta chain was sequenced within a study of a mutant IDH1 vaccine in newly diagnosed glioma. Notes on this clone: Its antigen is unidentified.

Described time point: week 11, during vaccination. The investigators gave 300 ug of mutant IDH1 20-mer peptide in each vaccine dose, together with topical imiquimod. This table comes from immunoSEQ multiplex PCR, and its TCRdb copy is limited to in-frame clones, with some not included. This table holds fewer than 75,000 clones, 65% to 85% found once. V lost 3 bases and J lost 1, with 14 bases in between. Germline V gives CDR1 SGHNT, CDR2 YYREEE (reference sequence). This CDR3 has 15 amino acids. Source: PBMCs, taken from a glioma patient whose treatment included an IDH1 peptide vaccine. This clonotype was obtained from a woman in her fifties or sixties with glioma. J is TRBJ2-7 and V is TRBV5-4; D is possibly TRBD1 (6 bases). CDR3: CASSWDTGTSYEQYF. The CDR3 nucleotides are TGTGCCAGCAGCTGGGACACCGGGACATCCTACGAGCAGTACTTC. The full variable domain, rest sourced from reference TRBV5-4 and TRBJ2-7, is ETGVTQSPTHLIKTRGQQVTLRCSSQSGHNTVSWYQQALGQGPQFIFQYYREEENGRGNFPPRFSGLQFPNYSSELNVNALELDDSALYLCASSWDTGTSYEQYFGPGTRLTVT.